The present T cell receptor (beta chain) was sequenced within a study of cytomegalovirus exposure and HLA in healthy donors. Study observations and caveats: The likely origin of a cluster of highly shared sequence variants was a sequencing artifact. The study put 150 or so TCR beta chains on its list as cytomegalovirus-associated. With later analysis, a missense DCLRE1C variant became linked to TCR beta V- and J-gene trimming. Later analysis indicated greater clonal expansion among HLA-associated TCR beta chains than among equally common other chains.

V lost 4 bases, J lost 5 bases, and 5 bases stayed unmatched. The CDR3 is 14 residues long. Germline lookup yields CDR1 MGHRA and CDR2 YSYEKL. The study ran its PCR with 60 Vbeta and 13 Jbeta primers. TCRdb keeps only in-frame clones here, not all; method: immunoSEQ multiplex PCR. The table records about 86,000 clones, around 79% of them present only once. Worth noting for this clone: Its cognate antigen is unknown.

The receptor comes from a woman aged 40 to 50 in good health and CMV-seropositive. The rearrangement joins TRBV4-1 to TRBJ2-3, with TRBD1 matching over 8 bases. The sequenced sample was PBMCs. The CDR3 DNA reads as TGCGCCAGCAGCCTGGACAGGGTGGAAGATACGCAGTATTTT. Residues: CASSLDRVEDTQYF.